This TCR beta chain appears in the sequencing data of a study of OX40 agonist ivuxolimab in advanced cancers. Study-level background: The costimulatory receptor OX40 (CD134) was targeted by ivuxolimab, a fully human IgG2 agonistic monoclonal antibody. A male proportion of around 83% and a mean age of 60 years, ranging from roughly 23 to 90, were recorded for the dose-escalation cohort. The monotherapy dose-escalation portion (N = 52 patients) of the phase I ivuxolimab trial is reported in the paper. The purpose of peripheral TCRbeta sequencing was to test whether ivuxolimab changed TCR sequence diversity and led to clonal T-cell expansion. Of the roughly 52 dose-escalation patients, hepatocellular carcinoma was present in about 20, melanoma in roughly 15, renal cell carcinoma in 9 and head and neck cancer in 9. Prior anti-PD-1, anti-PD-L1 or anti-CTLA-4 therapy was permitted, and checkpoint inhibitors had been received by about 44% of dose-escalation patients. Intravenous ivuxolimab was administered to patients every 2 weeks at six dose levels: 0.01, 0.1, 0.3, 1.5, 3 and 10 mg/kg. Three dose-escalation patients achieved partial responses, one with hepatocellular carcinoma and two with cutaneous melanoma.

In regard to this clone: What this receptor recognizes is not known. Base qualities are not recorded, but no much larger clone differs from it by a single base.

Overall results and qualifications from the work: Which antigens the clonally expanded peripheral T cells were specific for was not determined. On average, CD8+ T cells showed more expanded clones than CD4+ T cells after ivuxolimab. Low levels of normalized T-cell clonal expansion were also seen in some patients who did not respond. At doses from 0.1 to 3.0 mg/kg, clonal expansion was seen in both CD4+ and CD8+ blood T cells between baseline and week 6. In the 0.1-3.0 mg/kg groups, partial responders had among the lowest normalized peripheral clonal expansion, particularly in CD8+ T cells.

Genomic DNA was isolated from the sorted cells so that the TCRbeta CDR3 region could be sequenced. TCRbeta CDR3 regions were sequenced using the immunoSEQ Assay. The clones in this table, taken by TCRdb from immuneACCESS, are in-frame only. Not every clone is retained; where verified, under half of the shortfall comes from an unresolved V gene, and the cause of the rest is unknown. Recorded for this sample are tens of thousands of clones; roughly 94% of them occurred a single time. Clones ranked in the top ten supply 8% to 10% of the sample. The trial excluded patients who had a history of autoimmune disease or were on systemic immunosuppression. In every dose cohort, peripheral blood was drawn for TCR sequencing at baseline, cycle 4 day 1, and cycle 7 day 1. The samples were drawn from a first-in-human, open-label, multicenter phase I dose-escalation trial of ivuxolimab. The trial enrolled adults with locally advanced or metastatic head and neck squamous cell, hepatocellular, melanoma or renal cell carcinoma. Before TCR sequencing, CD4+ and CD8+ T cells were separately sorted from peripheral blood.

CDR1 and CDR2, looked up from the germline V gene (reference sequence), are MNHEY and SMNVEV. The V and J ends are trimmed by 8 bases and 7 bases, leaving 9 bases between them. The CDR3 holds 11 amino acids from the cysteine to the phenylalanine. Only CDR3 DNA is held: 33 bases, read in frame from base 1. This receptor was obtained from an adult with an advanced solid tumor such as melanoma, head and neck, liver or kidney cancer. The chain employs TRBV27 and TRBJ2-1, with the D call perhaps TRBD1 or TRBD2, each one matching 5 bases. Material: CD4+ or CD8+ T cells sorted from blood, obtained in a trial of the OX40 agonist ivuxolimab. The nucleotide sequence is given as TGTGCCAGCCGGGGCCGAAATGAGCAGTTCTTC. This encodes CASRGRNEQFF.